This T cell receptor (beta chain) was identified during a study of shared clonotypes between healthy human individuals (dated by TCRdb to 2019 to 2021). About the investigation overall: A few men and two women, aged 18 to 49 years, made up the cohort. To estimate repertoire size and how much clonotype sharing occurs between individuals, the study deeply sequenced the blood TCR repertoires of about 5 healthy adults. To increase sequencing depth and limit assay-specific biases, different laboratories used diverse techniques to prepare libraries and sequence TCR repertoires. Between about 0.8 and 8.9 billion PBMCs per donor were obtained by leukapheresis. The full study reports these points: Based on pairwise subsampling, the degree of clonotype sharing among donors was expected to be affected by sequencing depth. Sampling was restricted to blood, and TCR repertoires in tissues likely differ from the TCR repertoires found in blood. Because the study included a small number of donors, the genetic and exposure-history diversity represented was limited.

Healthy HIV-negative adults with no recently reported acute infections or vaccinations were included as donors. Every donor was a Caucasian adult residing in Nashville, Tennessee, USA. For unsorted samples, 75 million to 90 million PBMCs were counted and genomic DNA was extracted with the QIAamp DNA Blood Mini kit. Blood was collected by leukapheresis, and PBMCs were isolated by Ficoll-Histopaque density gradient centrifugation and then cryopreserved in liquid nitrogen vapor phase. The CDR3 goes from the cysteine to the phenylalanine over 16 residues. The only DNA kept is the CDR3, 48 bases in frame from the first base. As encoded in the germline V gene, CDR1 is SGDLS while CDR2 is YYNGEE. The trim is 0 bases for V and 6 bases for J, with a gap of 18 bases between the germline ends. In the case of this clone: It has no known antigen specificity. The record has no base qualities; no much larger clone is one base away.

TCR CDR3 regions were amplified from genomic DNA by multiplex PCR using the deep immunoSEQ assay. Genomic DNA extracted from each cell subset was distributed evenly over all wells of several immunoSEQ 96-well plates, and each plate served as one replicate. Each replicate PCR for unsorted PBMC received about 300 ng genomic DNA, equal to 25,000 to 30,000 T cell genomes. Genomic DNA from unsorted PBMC was sequenced over ten immunoSEQ deep assay plates. The purified libraries were quantified using a Qubit 3.0 fluorometer, sized with a Bioanalyzer 2100, and then quantified again using the KAPA Library Quantification kit. Each immunoSEQ 96-well plate was sequenced on its own single-read 150-cycle Illumina NextSeq 550 flow cell. The published analysis was carried out like this. The immunoSEQ output contained only junctional sequences without quality scores, so filtering could not match that applied to full-length reads. To assign V/J genes and CDR3, sequences were annotated using PyIR, a Python wrapper for IgBLAST v1.9, with IMGT germline references. Reads with weak V/J assignments (E-value above 1e-6), missing CDR3, stop codons, out-of-frame junctions, or ambiguous translated residues were removed. V3J clonotypes were defined as sequences sharing an identical inferred V gene, J gene, and CDR3 amino acid sequence. The percentage overlap between two repertoires was calculated by dividing the number of shared unique clonotypes by the size of the smaller repertoire. Repertoire richness was assessed with RTK rarefaction, the Chao1 estimator, and Recon v2.1 estimates of unobserved clonotypes. The table was pulled from immuneACCESS by TCRdb, which kept in-frame rearrangements only. Such tables lose some clones; where checked, under half of the loss comes from unresolved V genes, and the rest has no known cause. V and J calls and clone size follow that table, whereas D and trimming were derived from the DNA. This sample holds roughly 500,000 clones; less than 85% were observed only once. Over 10% of the sample goes to the ten largest clones.

The sequencing input was PBMCs. The receptor was derived from a woman aged 40 to 50 in good health. Some clones in this sample may be carry-over from other donors' samples. Rearrangement joined TRBV9 to TRBJ1-1; a weak D assignment points to TRBD1 (6 bases agree). The DNA sequence reads TGTGCCAGCAGCGTAGGTGGGACGGGGGGCCTCGCTGAAGCTTTCTTT. This gives the protein CASSVGGTGGLAEAFF.